These 10 T cell receptor beta chains share one sample of origin, sequenced in a study of shared T cell receptors in the human thymus. Sequencing was performed with immunoSEQ multiplex PCR; in TCRdb, only in-frame clones are kept and a portion is missing. The repertoire consists of some 400,000 clones, with more than 85% occurring once and the leading ten covering about 0.02%. Sequencing used thymocytes. The receptors were sampled from a human donor.

V and J are TRBV13 and TRBJ2-7; TRBD2 matches 7 bases. The CDR3 loop spans 14 amino acids. Per germline, CDR1 PRHDT and CDR2 FYEKMQ (reference sequence). Losses at the gene ends were 5 bases for V and 3 bases for J; bases not matched to a gene: 7. The CDR3 region has the DNA TGTGCCAGCAGCCCTGGACTAGGGAACTACGAGCAGTACTTC. This sequence encodes CASSPGLGNYEQYF.

This clone was seen just once. The gene calls are TRBV6-1 and TRBJ2-5, with TRBD2 as a possible D gene (5 bases). The V gene lost 1 base and the J gene lost 2 bases, with 14 bases spanning the gap. Germline CDR1 MNHNS, CDR2 SASEGT. The length of the CDR3 is 16 residues. The CDR3 region is CASSEGRKRLQETQYF. CDR3 DNA: TGTGCCAGCAGTGAAGGAAGGAAGCGGCTGCAAGAGACCCAGTACTTC.

J is TRBJ2-7 and V is TRBV11-3; the D is unclear. The CDR3 has 12 residues. V dropped 1 base and J dropped 4 bases, with 5 bases sitting between them. Germline V lookup: CDR1 SGHNT, CDR2 YENEEA. CDR3 sequence reads: CASSLGDYEQYF. DNA of the CDR3: TGTGCCAGCAGCTTAGGCGATTACGAGCAGTACTTC.

This sequence joins TRBV9 and TRBJ2-7; TRBD1 aligns across 7 bases. Germline CDR1 and CDR2: SGDLS and YYNGEE. CDR3 size: 14 residues. After removal of 4 bases from V and 4 bases from J, the junction contained 8 bases not matched to a gene. The CDR3 DNA sequence: TGTGCCAGCAGCCCCCCCAGGGGGAAGTACGAGCAGTACTTC. Translating it yields CASSPPRGKYEQYF.

This chain joins TRBV11-2 and TRBJ2-7; the D is unclear. The germline V gene encodes CDR1 SGHAT and CDR2 FQNNGV. The V end was cut by 4 bases, the J end by 6 bases, with 16 bases between. The CDR3 has 14 amino acids. This CDR3 is CASSSGQQPAEQYF. CDR3 sequence (DNA): TGTGCCAGCAGCTCCGGCCAGCAGCCTGCCGAGCAGTACTTC.

The chain uses TRBV5-4 and TRBJ1-1; D is unclear. The germline V gene encodes CDR1 SGHNT and CDR2 YYREEE (reference sequence). This CDR3 spans 12 amino acids. V was trimmed by 1 base and J by 2 bases, leaving 3 bases between them. The CDR3 loop is CASSLTNTEAFF. The CDR3 nucleotides read TGTGCCAGCAGCTTGACAAACACTGAAGCTTTCTTT.

The chain uses TRBV9 and TRBJ2-3; no firm D call. Trimming took off 0 bases at V and 7 bases at J, with 9 bases between the two ends. The CDR3 extends over 13 amino acids. Germline V gene lookup returns CDR1 SGDLS and CDR2 YYNGEE. CDR3 sequence: CASSVDTSNTQYF. DNA of the CDR3: TGTGCCAGCAGCGTAGATACCTCGAATACGCAGTATTTT.

This chain joins TRBV4-1 and TRBJ1-2; unclear D gene. Germline V lookup: CDR1 MGHRA, CDR2 YSYEKL. Trimming removed 1 base at V and 5 bases at J, with 11 bases between. The CDR3 runs 14 residues. CDR3 nucleotides: TGCGCCAGCAGCCAAGGCCCGACTGGGTATGGCTACACCTTC. Amino acids: CASSQGPTGYGYTF.

V is TRBV27 and J is TRBJ2-1, with TRBD2 matching 8 bases. The CDR3 has 14 residues. V shed 6 bases, J shed 0 bases, and the junction held 1 base outside the gene matches. CDR1 and CDR2 from the germline V gene are MNHEY and SMNVEV (reference sequence). CDR3 sequence: CASRSGSSYNEQFF. The DNA for the CDR3 is TGTGCCAGCAGAAGCGGGAGCTCCTACAATGAGCAGTTCTTC.

The rearrangement joins TRBV5-1 to TRBJ2-5, with 10 positions matching TRBD2. Germline-derived CDR1 and CDR2 are SGHRS and YFSETQ. This CDR3 is 18 amino acids long. The V segment lost 0 bases and the J segment 3 bases; nucleotides outside the gene matches: 11. The CDR3 nucleotides are TGCGCCAGCAGCTTGGAGTCTAGCGGGAGAGGGGAAGAAGAGACCCAGTACTTC. It translates to CASSLESSGRGEEETQYF.